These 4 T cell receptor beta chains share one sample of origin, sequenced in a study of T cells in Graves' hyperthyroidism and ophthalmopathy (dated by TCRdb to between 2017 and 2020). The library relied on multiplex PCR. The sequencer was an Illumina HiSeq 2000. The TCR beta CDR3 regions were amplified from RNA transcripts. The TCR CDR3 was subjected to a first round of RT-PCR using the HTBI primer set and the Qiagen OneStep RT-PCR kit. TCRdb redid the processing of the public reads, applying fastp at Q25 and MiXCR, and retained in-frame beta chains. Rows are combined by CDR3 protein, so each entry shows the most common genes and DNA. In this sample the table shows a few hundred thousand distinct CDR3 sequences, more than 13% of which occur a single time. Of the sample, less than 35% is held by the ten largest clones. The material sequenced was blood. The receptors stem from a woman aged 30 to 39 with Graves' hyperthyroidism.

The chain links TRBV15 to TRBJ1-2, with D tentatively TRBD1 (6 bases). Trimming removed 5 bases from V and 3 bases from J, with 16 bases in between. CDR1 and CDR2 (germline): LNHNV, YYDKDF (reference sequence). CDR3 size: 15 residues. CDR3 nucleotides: TGTGCCACCAGCGGTAGGACAGTTGAAGACTATGGCTACACCTTC. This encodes CATSGRTVEDYGYTF.

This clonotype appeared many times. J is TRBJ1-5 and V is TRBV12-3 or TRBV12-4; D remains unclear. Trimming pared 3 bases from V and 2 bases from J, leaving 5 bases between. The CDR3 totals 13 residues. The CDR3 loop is CASSFRGNQPQHF. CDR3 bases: TGTGCCAGCAGTTTCCGGGGCAATCAGCCCCAGCATTTT.

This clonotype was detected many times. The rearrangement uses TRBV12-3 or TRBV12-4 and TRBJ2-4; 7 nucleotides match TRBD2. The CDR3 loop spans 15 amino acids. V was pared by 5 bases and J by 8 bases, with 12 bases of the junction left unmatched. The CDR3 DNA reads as TGTGCCAGCAGTGGGCATTTGGGGGGGGACGACATTCAGTACTTC. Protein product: CASSGHLGGDDIQYF.

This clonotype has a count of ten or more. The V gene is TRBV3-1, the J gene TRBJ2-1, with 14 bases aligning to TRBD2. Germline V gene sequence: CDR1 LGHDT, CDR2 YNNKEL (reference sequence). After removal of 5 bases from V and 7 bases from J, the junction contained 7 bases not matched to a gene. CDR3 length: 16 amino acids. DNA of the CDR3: TGTGCCAGCAGCGGGACTAGCGGGAGTGGTTGGAATGAGCAGTTCTTC. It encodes CASSGTSGSGWNEQFF.